This TCR beta chain was observed in a study of vaccination effects on CD4 cells after COVID-19. Study-wide results and caveats: The study got few convalescent patients and did not collect any early post-infection timepoints.

Ahead of sequencing, the ViraFEST assay grew antigen-specific CD4+ T cells using viral peptide pools. Investigators separated out CD4+ T cells once 9 to 11 days of culture had passed. Vaccinees lacked prior SARS-CoV-2 infection and tested negative for nucleocapsid antibodies. A half-medium replacement with IL-2 medium was carried out on days 3 and 7. This CDR3 region has 17 residues. Germline CDR1 SGHTA, CDR2 FQGNSA. V lost 5 bases to trimming and J lost 8 bases, with 24 bases between them. Some clones are missing from TCRdb's copy, which holds only in-frame ones; the method was immunoSEQ multiplex PCR. Of approximately 82,000 clones in the sample, about 70% were seen once. In its sample, this clone was seen a few times. Its specificity is unknown.

The rearrangement uses TRBV7-2 and TRBJ1-4; tentatively, D is TRBD1 (5 bases). This TCR derives from a human donor who received a COVID-19 vaccine. The source was CD4+ T cells from PBMCs cultured with HCoV-229E spike peptides, collected before COVID-19 vaccination. The CDR3: CASSPRPIPQGGEKLFF. CDR3 bases: TGTGCCAGCAGCCCCCGACCCATCCCGCAGGGAGGCGAAAAACTGTTTTTT.